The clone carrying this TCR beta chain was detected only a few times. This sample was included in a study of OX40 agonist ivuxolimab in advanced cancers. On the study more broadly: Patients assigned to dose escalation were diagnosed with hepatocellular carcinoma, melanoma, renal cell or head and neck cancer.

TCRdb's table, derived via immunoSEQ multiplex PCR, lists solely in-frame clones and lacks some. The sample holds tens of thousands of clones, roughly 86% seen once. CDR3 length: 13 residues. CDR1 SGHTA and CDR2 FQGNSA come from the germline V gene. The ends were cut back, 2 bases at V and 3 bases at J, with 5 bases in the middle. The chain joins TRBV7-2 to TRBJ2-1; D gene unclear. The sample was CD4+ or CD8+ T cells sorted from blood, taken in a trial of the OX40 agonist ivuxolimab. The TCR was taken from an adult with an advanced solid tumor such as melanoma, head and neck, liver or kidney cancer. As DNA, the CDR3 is TGTGCCAGCAGCTTACAGGTCTACAATGAGCAGTTCTTC. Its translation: CASSLQVYNEQFF.